A single T cell receptor beta chain is shown here with its context. The antigen remains undetermined. The junction differs from germline at one of its ends, possibly a read error. The CDR3 is 19 amino acids. Germline CDR1 reads SGHVS; CDR2 reads FQNEAQ. The data stem from a study of post-analysis software for immune sequencing data. General study points: Pronounced co-clustering by F measure was evident among identically batched samples. There were about five TRBV segments more frequent in patients than controls, and TRBV5-6, TRBV5-1 and TRBV20-1 were among them.

cDNA libraries of TCR beta carried unique molecular identifiers. Between about 1 and 10 million T cells gave rise to a few hundred thousand cDNA molecules. TCRdb reprocessed the PCR reads via MiXCR and lists one record per CDR3 protein. Of about 770,000 distinct CDR3 sequences listed, around 42% are singletons. This receptor was identified in a girl between 5 and 17 years old with multiple sclerosis. The gene calls are TRBV7-8 and TRBJ2-7; possibly TRBD1 or TRBD2 for D (6 bases each). Material: blood. The CDR3 DNA follows: TGTGCCGGCAGCTTACCCTCACGAGAAAGGGGGGCTTCCTCCTACGAGCAGTACTTC. Encoded protein: CAGSLPSRERGASSYEQYF.